These T cell receptor beta chains were read from a single sample in a study of T cell responses to AZD1222 COVID-19 vaccine. TCRdb's table, derived via immunoSEQ multiplex PCR, lists solely in-frame clones and lacks some. The top ten clones hold about 1.9% of a sample with some 150,000 clones, just over 90% of them seen once. The material was peripheral blood, obtained on day 0 of AZD1222 vaccination. The source is an adult in good health. The CDR3 runs from the conserved cysteine through the conserved F or W. The order of the fields is D gene, clone size, J gene, V gene, CDR3 DNA, CDR3 protein. D genes are given only for firm matches. Only part of the rows carry a size: once, few, many, or a class if the clone is expanded.

. . TRBJ1-4 TRBV24-1 TGTGCCACCAGTGATTTGTACGGAAAACTGTTTTTT CATSDLYGKLFF
. once TRBJ2-7 TRBV4-3 TGCGCCAGCAGCCAAGATCAGGGCACAGCTTACGAGCAGTACTTC CASSQDQGTAYEQYF
. . TRBJ2-7 TRBV18 TGTGCCAGCTCAGTCGACAGTCAACGGGAGCAGTACTTC CASSVDSQREQYF
. . TRBJ1-3 TRBV3-1/TRBV3-2 TGTGCCAGCAGCCAAGGCGTCCAGACCTCTGGAAACACCATATATTTT CASSQGVQTSGNTIYF
. . TRBJ2-4 TRBV20-1 TGCAGTGCTAGTGTAGTTTTGGCCAAAAACATTCAGTACTTC CSASVVLAKNIQYF
. . TRBJ1-2 TRBV2 TGTGCCAGCAGTGGACAAAGGGTGGAAGGCTACACCTTC CASSGQRVEGYTF
. . TRBJ2-2 TRBV29-1 TGCAGCGTTGAGGGGCCCAACACCGGGGAGCTGTTTTTT CSVEGPNTGELFF
. few TRBJ2-7 TRBV4-2 TGTGCCAGCAGCCAAGATGGCAGACCTCCCTCCTACGAGCAGTACTTC CASSQDGRPPSYEQYF
. . TRBJ1-2 TRBV11-2 TGTGCCAGCAGCTTATCGGCGGGGAGCTATGGCTACACCTTC CASSLSAGSYGYTF
. . TRBJ2-1 TRBV7-2 TGTGCCAGCAGCTTAGCGGGAGTCCTACCTGGCAATGAGCAGTTCTTC CASSLAGVLPGNEQFF